This note documents a single T cell receptor (beta chain) sequence. This receptor's antigen is unknown. Base qualities were left out, and no much larger clone turns up one base away. V and J lose 5 bases and 4 bases, and a span of 11 bases separates them. The germline V gene (reference sequence) sets CDR1 to SEHNR and CDR2 to FQNEAQ. Taken from cysteine to phenylalanine, the CDR3 has 13 residues. The read is trimmed to its CDR3 DNA, 39 bases read in frame from base 1. This specimen comes from a study of OX40 agonist ivuxolimab in advanced cancers. Study-level background: Ivuxolimab was a fully human IgG2 agonistic monoclonal antibody targeting the costimulatory receptor OX40 (CD134). Partial responses occurred in three dose-escalation patients, of whom one had hepatocellular carcinoma and two had cutaneous melanoma. Of the 50 to 55 dose-escalation patients, hepatocellular carcinoma was present in around 20, melanoma in around 15, renal cell carcinoma in 9 and head and neck cancer in 9. The dose-escalation cohort was 82.7% male with a mean age of 60 years, ranging from roughly 20 to 80. Intravenous ivuxolimab was administered to patients every 2 weeks at six dose levels: 0.01, 0.1, 0.3, 1.5, 3 and 10 mg/kg. The paper describes the monotherapy dose-escalation part (N ≈ 51 patients) of the phase I trial of ivuxolimab. Patients were allowed to have had prior anti-PD-1, anti-PD-L1 or anti-CTLA-4 therapy, and more than 30% of the dose-escalation patients had previously received checkpoint inhibitors. The point of sequencing TCRbeta in the periphery was to test whether ivuxolimab changed TCR sequence diversity and drove clonal T-cell expansion. General study outcomes and caveats: Low levels of normalized T-cell clonal expansion were also seen in some nonresponding patients. At doses from 0.1 to 3.0 mg/kg, clonal expansion was seen in both CD4+ and CD8+ blood T cells between baseline and week 6. Which antigens the clonally expanded peripheral T cells were specific for was not determined. In the 0.1-3.0 mg/kg groups, partial responders had among the lowest normalized peripheral clonal expansion, particularly in CD8+ T cells. After ivuxolimab, more expanded clones were found on average in CD8+ T cells than in CD4+ T cells.

Patients with a history of autoimmune disease or receiving systemic immunosuppression were excluded from the trial. In every dose cohort, peripheral blood was drawn for TCR sequencing at baseline, cycle 4 day 1, and cycle 7 day 1. The samples were taken from a phase I, first-in-human, multicenter, open-label dose-escalation trial of ivuxolimab. Adults with locally advanced or metastatic melanoma, renal cell carcinoma, hepatocellular carcinoma or head and neck squamous cell carcinoma were enrolled in the trial. Before TCR sequencing, CD4+ T cells and CD8+ T cells from peripheral blood were sorted into separate populations. To sequence the TCRbeta CDR3 region, genomic DNA was isolated from the sorted cells. The immunoSEQ Assay was used for sequencing of TCRbeta CDR3 regions. TCRdb carries this immuneACCESS record with in-frame sequences only. Its versions omit some clonotypes, under half of them owing to an unresolved V gene in the studies checked, with the rest unexplained. The sample yields more than 65,000 clones; just under 95% were counted once. Less than 20% of the sample lies in the top ten.

The sequence links TRBV7-9 to TRBJ1-2, with the D segment identity uncertain. This TCR came from an adult with an advanced solid tumor such as melanoma, head and neck, liver or kidney cancer. The source was CD4+ or CD8+ T cells sorted from blood, collected in a trial of the OX40 agonist ivuxolimab. The bases read TGTGCCAGCAGCCCGCCAAACCCCTATGGCTACACCTTC. The translation is CASSPPNPYGYTF.